This T cell receptor beta chain derives from a study of cytomegalovirus exposure and HLA in healthy donors. Primers included in the PCR were 60 Vbeta and 13 Jbeta primers. TCRdb keeps only in-frame clones here, not all; method: immunoSEQ multiplex PCR. This table has approximately 150,000 clones, about two thirds appearing once. This clone occurred once. Germline CDR1 is MNHEY and CDR2 is SVGAGI. This CDR3 has 15 amino acids. The source of this sequence is a human donor in good health. The V call is TRBV6-5, the J call TRBJ2-5, with D uncertain. The J call is in doubt because the DNA end fits TRBJ2-7 better. The sequenced sample consisted of PBMCs. Written as DNA, the CDR3 is TGTGCCAGCAGTTACTCGCCAGGTCCCTCCTACGAGCAGTACTTC. Protein sequence: CASSYSPGPSYEQYF.